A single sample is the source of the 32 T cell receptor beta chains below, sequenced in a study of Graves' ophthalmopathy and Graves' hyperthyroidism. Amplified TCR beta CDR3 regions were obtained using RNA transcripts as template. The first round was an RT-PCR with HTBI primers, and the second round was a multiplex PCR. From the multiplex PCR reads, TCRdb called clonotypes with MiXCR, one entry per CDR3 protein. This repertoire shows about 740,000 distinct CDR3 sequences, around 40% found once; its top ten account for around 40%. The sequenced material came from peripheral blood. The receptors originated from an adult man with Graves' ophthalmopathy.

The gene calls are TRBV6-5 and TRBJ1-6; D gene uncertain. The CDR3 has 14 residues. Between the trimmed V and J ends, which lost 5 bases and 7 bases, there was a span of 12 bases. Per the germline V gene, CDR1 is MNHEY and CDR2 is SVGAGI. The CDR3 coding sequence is TGTGCCAGCAGTGAACGTCTCGGAAATTCACCCCTCCACTTT. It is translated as CASSERLGNSPLHF.

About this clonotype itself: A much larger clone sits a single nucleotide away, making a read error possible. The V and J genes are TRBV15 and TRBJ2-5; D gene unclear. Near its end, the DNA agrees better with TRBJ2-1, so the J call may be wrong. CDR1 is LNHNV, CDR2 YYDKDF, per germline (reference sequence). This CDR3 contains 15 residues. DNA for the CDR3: TGTGCCACCAGCAGAGACGGCGGACCCCAAGAGACCCAGTTCTTC. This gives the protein CATSRDGGPQETQFF.

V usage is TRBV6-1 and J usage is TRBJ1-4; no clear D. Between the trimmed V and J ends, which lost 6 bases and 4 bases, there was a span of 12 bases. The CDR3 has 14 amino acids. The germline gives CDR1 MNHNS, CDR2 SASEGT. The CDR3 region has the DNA TGTGCCAGCAGACGAGGAAGATTTAATGAAAAACTGTTTTTT. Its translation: CASRRGRFNEKLFF.

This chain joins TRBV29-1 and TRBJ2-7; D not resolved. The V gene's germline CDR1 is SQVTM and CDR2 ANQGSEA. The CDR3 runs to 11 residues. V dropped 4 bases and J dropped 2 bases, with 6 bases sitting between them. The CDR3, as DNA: TGCAGCGTTGTTTCGGCCTACGAGCAGTACTTC. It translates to CSVVSAYEQYF.

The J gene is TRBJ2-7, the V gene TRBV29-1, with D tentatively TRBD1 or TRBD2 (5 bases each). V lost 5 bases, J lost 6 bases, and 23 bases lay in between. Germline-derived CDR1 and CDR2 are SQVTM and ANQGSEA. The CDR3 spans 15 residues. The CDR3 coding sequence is TGCAGCGTTCTTGGACCCCTAGTGAGTGGGGGCGAGCAGTACTTC. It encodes CSVLGPLVSGGEQYF.

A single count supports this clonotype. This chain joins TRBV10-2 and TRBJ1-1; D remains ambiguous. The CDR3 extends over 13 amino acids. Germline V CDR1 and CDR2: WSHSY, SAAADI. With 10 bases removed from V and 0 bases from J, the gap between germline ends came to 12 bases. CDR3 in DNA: TGCGCCACCGCCCCGGATATGAACACTGAAGCTTTCTTT. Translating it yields CATAPDMNTEAFF.

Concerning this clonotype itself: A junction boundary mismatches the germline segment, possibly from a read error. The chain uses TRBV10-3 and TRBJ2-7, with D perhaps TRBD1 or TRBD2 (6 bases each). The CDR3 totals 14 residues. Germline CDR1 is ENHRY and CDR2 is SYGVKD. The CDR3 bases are TGTGCCAGCAGTCCGCAAGGGGGGCTCTACGAGCAGTACTTC. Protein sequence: CASSPQGGLYEQYF.

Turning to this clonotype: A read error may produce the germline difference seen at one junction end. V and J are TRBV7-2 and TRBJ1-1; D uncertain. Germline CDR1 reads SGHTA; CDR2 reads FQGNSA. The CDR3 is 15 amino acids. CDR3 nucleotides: TGCGCCAGCAGCCAAGAAGACCTGATGAACACTGAAGCTTTCTTT. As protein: CASSQEDLMNTEAFF.

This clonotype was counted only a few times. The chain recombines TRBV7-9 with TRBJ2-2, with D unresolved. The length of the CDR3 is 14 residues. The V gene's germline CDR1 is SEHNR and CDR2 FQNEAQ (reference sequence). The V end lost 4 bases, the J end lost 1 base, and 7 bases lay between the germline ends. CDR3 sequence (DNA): TGTGCCAGCAGCTCTACACGGAACACCGGGGAGCTGTTTTTT. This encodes CASSSTRNTGELFF.

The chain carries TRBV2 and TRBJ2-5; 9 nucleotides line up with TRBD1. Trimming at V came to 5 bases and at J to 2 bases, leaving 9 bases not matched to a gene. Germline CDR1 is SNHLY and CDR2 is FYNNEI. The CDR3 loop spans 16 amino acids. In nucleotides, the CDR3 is TGTGCCAGCAGTTACCCGGGACAGGGCGGACAAGAGACCCAGTACTTC. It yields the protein CASSYPGQGGQETQYF.

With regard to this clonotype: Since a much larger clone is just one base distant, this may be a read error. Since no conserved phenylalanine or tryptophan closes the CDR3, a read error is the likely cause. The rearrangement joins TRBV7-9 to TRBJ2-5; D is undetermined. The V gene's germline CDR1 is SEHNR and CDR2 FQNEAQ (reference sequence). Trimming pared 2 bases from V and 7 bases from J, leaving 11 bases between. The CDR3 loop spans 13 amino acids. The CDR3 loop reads CASSLTSRRTQYS. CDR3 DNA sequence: TGTGCCAGCAGCTTAACATCGAGGAGGACCCAGTACTCC.

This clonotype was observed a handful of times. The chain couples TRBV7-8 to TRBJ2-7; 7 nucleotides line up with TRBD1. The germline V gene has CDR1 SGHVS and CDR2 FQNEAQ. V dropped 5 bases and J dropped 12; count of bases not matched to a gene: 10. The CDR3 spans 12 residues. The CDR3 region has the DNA TGTGCCAGCAGCCCGTTGGACAGGCCTTTGTACTTC. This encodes CASSPLDRPLYF.

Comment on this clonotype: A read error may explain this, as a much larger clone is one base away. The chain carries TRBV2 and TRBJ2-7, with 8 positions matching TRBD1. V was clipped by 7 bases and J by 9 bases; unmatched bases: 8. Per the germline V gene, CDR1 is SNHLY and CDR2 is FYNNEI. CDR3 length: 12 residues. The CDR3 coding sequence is TGTGCCAGCACCCAGACAGGGGTTGGGCAGTACTTC. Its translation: CASTQTGVGQYF.

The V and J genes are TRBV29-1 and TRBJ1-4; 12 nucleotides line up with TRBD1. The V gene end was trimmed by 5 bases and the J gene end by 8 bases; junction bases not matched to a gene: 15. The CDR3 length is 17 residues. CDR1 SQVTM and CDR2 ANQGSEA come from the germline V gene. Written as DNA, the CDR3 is TGCAGCGTTACAAGGGGGACAGGGGGCGCGTGGTCCGAAAAACTGTTTTTT. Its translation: CSVTRGTGGAWSEKLFF. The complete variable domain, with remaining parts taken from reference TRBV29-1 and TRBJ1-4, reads SAVISQKPSRDICQRGTSLTIQCQVDSQVTMMFWYRQQPGQSLTLIATANQGSEATYESGFVIDKFPISRPNLTFSTLTVSNMSPEDSSIYLCSVTRGTGGAWSEKLFFGSGTQLSVL.

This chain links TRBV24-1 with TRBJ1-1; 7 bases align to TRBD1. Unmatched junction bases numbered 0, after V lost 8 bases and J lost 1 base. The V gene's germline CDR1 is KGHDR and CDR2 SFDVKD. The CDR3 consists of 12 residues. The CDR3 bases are TGTGCCACCAAGGGGGCGAACACTGAAGCTTTCTTT. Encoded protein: CATKGANTEAFF.

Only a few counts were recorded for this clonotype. The CDR3, as DNA: TGTGCCAGCGGGCTCTTTACAGGACCGGGAGAGACCCAGTACTTC. The encoded protein is CASGLFTGPGETQYF. This chain joins TRBV7-9 and TRBJ2-5, with D perhaps matching TRBD1 (5 bases). From germline, CDR1 is SEHNR and CDR2 FQNEAQ (reference sequence). The CDR3 totals 15 residues. Trimming removed 8 bases at V and 4 bases at J, with 20 bases between.

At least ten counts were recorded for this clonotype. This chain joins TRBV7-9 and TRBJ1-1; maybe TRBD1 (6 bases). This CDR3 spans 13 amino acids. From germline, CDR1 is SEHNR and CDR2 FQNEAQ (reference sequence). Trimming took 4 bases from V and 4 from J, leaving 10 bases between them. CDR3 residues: CASSSEGGTEAFF. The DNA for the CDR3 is TGTGCCAGCAGCTCGGAAGGGGGCACTGAAGCTTTCTTT.

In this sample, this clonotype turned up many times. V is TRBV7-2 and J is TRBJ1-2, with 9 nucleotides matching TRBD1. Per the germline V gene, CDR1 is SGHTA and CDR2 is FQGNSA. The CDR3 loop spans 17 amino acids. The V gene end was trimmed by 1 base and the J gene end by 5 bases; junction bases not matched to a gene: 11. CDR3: CASSLGTPGQGGYGYTF. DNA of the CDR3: TGTGCCAGCAGCTTAGGCACTCCGGGACAGGGAGGGTATGGCTACACCTTC.

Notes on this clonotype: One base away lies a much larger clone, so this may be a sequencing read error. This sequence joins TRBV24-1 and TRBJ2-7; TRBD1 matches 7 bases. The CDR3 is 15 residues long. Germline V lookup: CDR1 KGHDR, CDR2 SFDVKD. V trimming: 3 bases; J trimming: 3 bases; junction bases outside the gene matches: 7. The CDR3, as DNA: TGTGCCACCAGTGATGCGGACAGGAAGGACTACGAGCAGTACTTC. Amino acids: CATSDADRKDYEQYF.

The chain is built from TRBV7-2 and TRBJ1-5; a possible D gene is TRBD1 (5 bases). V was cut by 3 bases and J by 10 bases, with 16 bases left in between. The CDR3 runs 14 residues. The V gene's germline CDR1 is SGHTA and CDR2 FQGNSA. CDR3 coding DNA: TGTGCCAGCAGCTTCTCGAACAGCGGGGGACCCCAGCATTTT. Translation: CASSFSNSGGPQHF.

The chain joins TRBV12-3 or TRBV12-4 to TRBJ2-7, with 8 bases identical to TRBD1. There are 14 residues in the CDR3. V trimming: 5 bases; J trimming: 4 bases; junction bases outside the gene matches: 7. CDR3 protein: CASSNIGQGYEQYF. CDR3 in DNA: TGTGCCAGCAGTAACATCGGACAGGGTTACGAGCAGTACTTC.

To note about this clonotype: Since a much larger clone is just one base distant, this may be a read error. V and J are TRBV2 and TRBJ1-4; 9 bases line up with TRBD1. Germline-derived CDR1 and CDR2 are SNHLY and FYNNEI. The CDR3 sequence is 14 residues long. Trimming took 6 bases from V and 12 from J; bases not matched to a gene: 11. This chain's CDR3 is CASRQTGGEEELFF. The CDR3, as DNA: TGTGCCAGCAGACAGACAGGGGGAGAGGAAGAACTGTTTTTT. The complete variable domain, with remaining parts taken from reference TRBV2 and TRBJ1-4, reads EPEVTQTPSHQVTQMGQEVILRCVPISNHLYFYWYRQILGQKVEFLVSFYNNEISEKSEIFDDQFSVERPDGSNFTLKIRSTKLEDSAMYFCASRQTGGEEELFFGSGTQLSVL.

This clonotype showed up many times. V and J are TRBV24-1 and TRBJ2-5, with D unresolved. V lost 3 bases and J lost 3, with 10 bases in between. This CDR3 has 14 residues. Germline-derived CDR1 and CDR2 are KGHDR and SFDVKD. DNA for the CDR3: TGTGCCACCAGTGATCCGTGGGATAAAGAGACCCAGTACTTC. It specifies CATSDPWDKETQYF.

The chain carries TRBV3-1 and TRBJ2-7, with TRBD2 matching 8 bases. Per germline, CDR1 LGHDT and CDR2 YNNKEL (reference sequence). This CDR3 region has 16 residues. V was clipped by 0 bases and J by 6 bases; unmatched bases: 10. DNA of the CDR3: TGTGCCAGCAGCCAAGATAGGGCGGGAGGATCCCTCGAGCAGTACTTC. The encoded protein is CASSQDRAGGSLEQYF.

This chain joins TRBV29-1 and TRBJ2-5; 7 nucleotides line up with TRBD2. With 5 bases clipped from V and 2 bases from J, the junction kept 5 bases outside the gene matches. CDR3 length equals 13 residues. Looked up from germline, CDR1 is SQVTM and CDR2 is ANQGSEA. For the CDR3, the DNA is TGCAGCGTTCCAAGCGGGGAGCAAGAGACCCAGTACTTC. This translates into CSVPSGEQETQYF.

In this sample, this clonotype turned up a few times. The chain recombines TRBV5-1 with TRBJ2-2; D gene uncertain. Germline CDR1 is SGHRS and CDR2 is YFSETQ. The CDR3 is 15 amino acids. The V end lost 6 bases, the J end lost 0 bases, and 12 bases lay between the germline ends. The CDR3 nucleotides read TGCGCCAGCACCCGATCAAATACGAACACCGGGGAGCTGTTTTTT. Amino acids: CASTRSNTNTGELFF.

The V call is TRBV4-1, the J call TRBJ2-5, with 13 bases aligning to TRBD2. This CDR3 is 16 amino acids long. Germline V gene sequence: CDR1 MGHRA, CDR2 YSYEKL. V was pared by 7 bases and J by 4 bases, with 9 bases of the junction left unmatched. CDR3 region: CASKPGTSGVRETQYF. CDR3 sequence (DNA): TGCGCCAGCAAGCCCGGGACTAGCGGGGTGAGAGAGACCCAGTACTTC.

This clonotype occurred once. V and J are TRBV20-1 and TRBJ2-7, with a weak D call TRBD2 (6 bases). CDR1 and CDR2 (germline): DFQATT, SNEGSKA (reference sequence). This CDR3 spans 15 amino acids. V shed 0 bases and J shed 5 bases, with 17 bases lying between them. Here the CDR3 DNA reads TGCAGTGCTAGAGAGGCGGGACCCGGTGGGCACGAGCAGTACTTC. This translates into CSAREAGPGGHEQYF.

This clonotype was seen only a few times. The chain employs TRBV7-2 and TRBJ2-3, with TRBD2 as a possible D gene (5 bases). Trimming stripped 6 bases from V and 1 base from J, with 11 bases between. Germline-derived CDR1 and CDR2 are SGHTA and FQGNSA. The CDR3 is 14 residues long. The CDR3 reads CASSFISGTDTQYF. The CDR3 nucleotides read TGTGCCAGCAGTTTCATTAGCGGCACAGATACGCAGTATTTT.

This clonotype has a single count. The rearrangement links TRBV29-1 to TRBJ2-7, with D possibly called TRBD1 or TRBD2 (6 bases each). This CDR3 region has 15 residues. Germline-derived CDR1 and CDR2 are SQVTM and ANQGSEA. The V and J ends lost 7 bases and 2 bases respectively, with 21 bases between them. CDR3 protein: CSGRDTDRTTYEQYF. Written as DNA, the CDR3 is TGCAGCGGGAGGGACACCGACAGGACAACCTACGAGCAGTACTTC.

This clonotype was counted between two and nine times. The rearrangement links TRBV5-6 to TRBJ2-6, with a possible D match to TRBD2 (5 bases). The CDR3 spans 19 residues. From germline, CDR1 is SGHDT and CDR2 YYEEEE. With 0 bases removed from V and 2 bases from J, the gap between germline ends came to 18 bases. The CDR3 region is CASSLDLKGDLAGANVLTF. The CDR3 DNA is TGTGCCAGCAGCTTGGACCTTAAGGGAGACCTTGCTGGGGCCAACGTCCTGACTTTC.

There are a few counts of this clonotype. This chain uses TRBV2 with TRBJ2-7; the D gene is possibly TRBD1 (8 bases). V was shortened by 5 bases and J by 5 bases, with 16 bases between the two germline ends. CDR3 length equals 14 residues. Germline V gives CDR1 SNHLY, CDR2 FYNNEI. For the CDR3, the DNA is TGTGCCAGCAGTAGGGGGGGACAGGTCAACGAGCAGTACTTC. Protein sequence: CASSRGGQVNEQYF.